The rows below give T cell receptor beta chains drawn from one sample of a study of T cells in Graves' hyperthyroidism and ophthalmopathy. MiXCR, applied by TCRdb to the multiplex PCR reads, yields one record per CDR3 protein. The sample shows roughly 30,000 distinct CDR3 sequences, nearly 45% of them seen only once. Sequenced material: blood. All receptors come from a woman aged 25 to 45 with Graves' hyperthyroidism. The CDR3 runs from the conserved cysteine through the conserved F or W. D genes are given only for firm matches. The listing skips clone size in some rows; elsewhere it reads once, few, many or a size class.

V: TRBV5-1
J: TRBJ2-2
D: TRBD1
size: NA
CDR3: CATSSHPGTGHNTRELFF
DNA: TGCGCCACCAGCTCCCACCCCGGGACAGGACATAACACCCGGGAGCTGTTTTTT

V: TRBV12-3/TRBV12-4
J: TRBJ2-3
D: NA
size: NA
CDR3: CASSPGQRDTQYF
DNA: TGTGCCAGCAGCCCTGGACAGCGGGATACGCAGTATTTT

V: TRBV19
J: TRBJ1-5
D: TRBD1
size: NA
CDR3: CASRPGALGTVRF
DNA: TGTGCCAGTCGCCCCGGTGCTCTCGGGACAGTTCGGTTT

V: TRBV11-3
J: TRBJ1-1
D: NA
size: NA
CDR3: CASSPGPGHGDRNTEAFF
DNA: TGTGCCAGCAGCCCAGGACCTGGACACGGGGACCGGAACACTGAAGCTTTCTTT

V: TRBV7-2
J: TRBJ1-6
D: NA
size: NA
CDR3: CASSLSRGSSYNSPLHF
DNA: TGTGCCAGCAGCTTATCCCGGGGGAGCTCCTACAATTCACCCCTCCACTTT

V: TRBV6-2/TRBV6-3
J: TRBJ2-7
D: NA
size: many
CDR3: CASRPTASSYEQYF
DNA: TGTGCCAGCAGACCAACGGCTAGCTCCTACGAGCAGTACTTC

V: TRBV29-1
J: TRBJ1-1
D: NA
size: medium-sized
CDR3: CSVEDPGGLGTEAFF
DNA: TGCAGCGTTGAAGATCCGGGGGGCCTCGGCACTGAAGCTTTCTTT

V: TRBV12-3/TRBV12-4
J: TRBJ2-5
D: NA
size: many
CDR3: CASSQDPHQETQYF
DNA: TGTGCCAGCAGCCAGGACCCGCACCAGGAGACCCAGTACTTC

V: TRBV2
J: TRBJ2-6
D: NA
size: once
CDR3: CASSEGFEANVLTF
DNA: TGTGCCAGCAGTGAGGGTTTCGAGGCCAACGTCCTGACTTTC

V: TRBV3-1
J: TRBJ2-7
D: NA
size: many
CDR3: CASSPKARRGYEQYF
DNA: TGTGCCAGCAGCCCCAAGGCTCGGAGGGGGTACGAGCAGTACTTC

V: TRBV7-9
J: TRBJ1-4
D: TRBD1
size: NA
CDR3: CASSSGQGGTRELFF
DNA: TGTGCCAGCAGCTCTGGACAGGGGGGTACCAGGGAACTGTTTTTT

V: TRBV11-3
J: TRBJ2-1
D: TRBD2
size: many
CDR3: CASSTLAGEEQFF
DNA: TGTGCCAGCAGCACCCTAGCGGGAGAAGAGCAGTTCTTC

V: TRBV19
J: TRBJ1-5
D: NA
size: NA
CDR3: CASSYYNEQGYNQPQHF
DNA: TGTGCCAGTAGTTACTACAATGAGCAGGGTTATAATCAGCCCCAGCATTTT

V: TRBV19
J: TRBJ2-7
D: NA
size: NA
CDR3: CASSSGRGLNEQYF
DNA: TGTGCCAGTAGTTCGGGACGGGGGTTGAACGAGCAGTACTTC

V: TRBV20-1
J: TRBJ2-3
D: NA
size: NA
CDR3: CSVDTTDTQYF
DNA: TGCAGTGTCGATACCACAGATACGCAGTATTTT

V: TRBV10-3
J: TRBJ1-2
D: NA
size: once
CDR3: CAIAAGLDGYTF
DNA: TGTGCCATCGCCGCGGGACTGGATGGCTACACCTTC

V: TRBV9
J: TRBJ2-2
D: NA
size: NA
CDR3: CASSERAGELFF
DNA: TGTGCCAGCAGCGAGAGAGCCGGGGAGCTGTTTTTT

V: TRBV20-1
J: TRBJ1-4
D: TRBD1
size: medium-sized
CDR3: CSASSLQTGEDEKLFF
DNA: TGCAGTGCTAGTTCCCTCCAGACAGGGGAGGATGAAAAACTGTTTTTT

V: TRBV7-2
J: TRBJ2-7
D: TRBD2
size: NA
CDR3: CASSLVLAGTYEQYF
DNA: TGTGCCAGCAGCTTAGTCCTAGCGGGTACCTACGAGCAGTACTTC

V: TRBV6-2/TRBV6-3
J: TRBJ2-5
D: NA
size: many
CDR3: CASITGRHQGRETQYF
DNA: TGTGCCAGCATCACAGGGAGACACCAAGGGAGAGAGACCCAGTACTTC

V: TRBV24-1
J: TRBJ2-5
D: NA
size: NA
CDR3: CATGDYQETQYF
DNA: TGTGCCACCGGGGACTACCAAGAGACCCAGTACTTC

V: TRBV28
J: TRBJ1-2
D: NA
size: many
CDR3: CASSSMAASGYTF
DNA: TGTGCCAGCAGTTCCATGGCCGCTTCGGGCTACACCTTC

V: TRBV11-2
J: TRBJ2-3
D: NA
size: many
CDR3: CASSFSYEVAGITDTQYF
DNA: TGTGCCAGCAGCTTTAGTTACGAAGTCGCAGGGATCACAGATACGCAGTATTTT

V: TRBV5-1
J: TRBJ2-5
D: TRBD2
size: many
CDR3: CASSLSGRALGETQYF
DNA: TGCGCCAGCAGCCTTAGCGGGAGGGCCCTTGGGGAGACCCAGTACTTC

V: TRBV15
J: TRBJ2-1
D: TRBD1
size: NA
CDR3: CATSSRDRVWDEQFF
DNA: TGTGCCACCAGCAGCCGGGACAGGGTGTGGGATGAGCAGTTCTTC

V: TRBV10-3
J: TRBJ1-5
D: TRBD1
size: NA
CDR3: CAISESKQGVAQPQHF
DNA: TGTGCCATCAGTGAGTCGAAACAGGGGGTAGCTCAGCCCCAGCATTTT

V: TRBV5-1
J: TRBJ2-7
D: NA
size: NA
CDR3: CASSLWGDRWREQYF
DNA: TGCGCCAGCAGCTTGTGGGGGGACAGATGGAGGGAGCAGTACTTC